The rows below give T cell receptor beta chains drawn from one sample of a study of PD-1 blockade in mismatch repair-deficient tumors. Sequenced by immunoSEQ multiplex PCR; TCRdb stores in-frame clones only, minus some. Of about 51,000 clones in the sample, about 80% were seen once. This sample comprised peripheral blood, obtained 4 weeks after starting pembrolizumab. The receptor set was obtained from an adult with mismatch repair-deficient cancer. CDR3s include the opening cysteine and the closing phenylalanine or tryptophan. The D gene is left open where the match is weak. Some rows mark clone size as missing; the rest say once, few, many or name a class of expanded clone.

V gene: TRBV19
CDR3 length: 11
D gene: .
clone size: few
J gene: TRBJ1-2
CDR3 protein: CASRMGFGYTF
CDR3 DNA: TGTGCCAGTAGAATGGGGTTTGGCTACACCTTC

V gene: TRBV18
CDR3 length: 17
D gene: .
clone size: once
J gene: TRBJ2-2
CDR3 protein: CASSPPFGEKNTGELFF
CDR3 DNA: TGTGCCAGCTCACCACCGTTTGGAGAAAAGAACACCGGGGAGCTGTTTTTT

V gene: TRBV27
CDR3 length: 13
D gene: .
clone size: few
J gene: TRBJ2-1
CDR3 protein: CASSYQKRDEQFF
CDR3 DNA: TGTGCCAGCAGTTATCAAAAACGTGATGAGCAGTTCTTC

V gene: TRBV2
CDR3 length: 13
D gene: .
clone size: .
J gene: TRBJ1-1
CDR3 protein: CASTGTANTEAFF
CDR3 DNA: TGTGCCTCAACCGGGACGGCGAACACTGAAGCTTTCTTT

V gene: TRBV9
CDR3 length: 14
D gene: .
clone size: medium-sized
J gene: TRBJ2-5
CDR3 protein: CASSVSGYQETQYF
CDR3 DNA: TGTGCCAGCAGCGTTTCGGGCTACCAAGAGACCCAGTACTTC

V gene: TRBV9
CDR3 length: 16
D gene: .
clone size: .
J gene: TRBJ2-5
CDR3 protein: CASSVTVGATQETQYF
CDR3 DNA: TGTGCCAGCAGCGTAACCGTAGGAGCAACCCAAGAGACCCAGTACTTC

V gene: TRBV14
CDR3 length: 15
D gene: .
clone size: .
J gene: TRBJ2-5
CDR3 protein: CASSQGTSTAETQYF
CDR3 DNA: TGTGCCAGCAGCCAAGGCACTAGCACCGCAGAGACCCAGTACTTC

V gene: TRBV7-9
CDR3 length: 15
D gene: TRBD2
clone size: .
J gene: TRBJ2-3
CDR3 protein: CASSSAAGDHRTQYF
CDR3 DNA: TGTGCCAGCAGCTCTGCCGCGGGAGACCACAGGACGCAGTATTTT

V gene: TRBV5-1
CDR3 length: 13
D gene: .
clone size: .
J gene: TRBJ2-2
CDR3 protein: CASRGRVPGELFF
CDR3 DNA: TGCGCCAGCAGGGGCAGGGTCCCCGGGGAGCTGTTTTTT

V gene: TRBV5-6
CDR3 length: 12
D gene: TRBD1
clone size: few
J gene: TRBJ1-1
CDR3 protein: CASSPDRVGAFF
CDR3 DNA: TGTGCCAGCAGCCCGGACAGGGTGGGAGCTTTCTTT

V gene: TRBV19
CDR3 length: 16
D gene: TRBD1
clone size: .
J gene: TRBJ2-2
CDR3 protein: CASRTLDRGELGELFF
CDR3 DNA: TGTGCCAGTAGGACCCTGGACAGGGGGGAGCTCGGGGAGCTGTTTTTT

V gene: TRBV11-3
CDR3 length: 19
D gene: TRBD2
clone size: .
J gene: TRBJ2-2
CDR3 protein: CASSPTIRTSGMDTGELFF
CDR3 DNA: TGTGCCAGCAGCCCAACGATACGGACTAGCGGGATGGACACCGGGGAGCTGTTTTTT

V gene: TRBV5-1
CDR3 length: 14
D gene: .
clone size: .
J gene: TRBJ2-5
CDR3 protein: CASSLAGGGETQYF
CDR3 DNA: TGCGCCAGCAGCTTGGCTGGGGGCGGGGAGACCCAGTACTTC

V gene: TRBV11-1
CDR3 length: 16
D gene: .
clone size: .
J gene: TRBJ2-7
CDR3 protein: CASSLVGDVFSYEQYF
CDR3 DNA: TGTGCCAGCAGCTTAGTTGGGGACGTTTTCTCCTACGAGCAGTACTTC

V gene: TRBV19
CDR3 length: 14
D gene: TRBD2
clone size: .
J gene: TRBJ2-7
CDR3 protein: CASSDGGNHYEQYF
CDR3 DNA: TGTGCCAGTAGTGACGGGGGGAACCACTACGAGCAGTACTTC

V gene: TRBV9
CDR3 length: 18
D gene: TRBD2
clone size: .
J gene: TRBJ2-3
CDR3 protein: CASSPGLAGGTSTDTQYF
CDR3 DNA: TGTGCCAGCAGCCCGGGACTAGCGGGAGGGACTAGCACAGATACGCAGTATTTT

V gene: TRBV13
CDR3 length: 16
D gene: TRBD2
clone size: .
J gene: TRBJ2-1
CDR3 protein: CASSYSSGSSYNEQFF
CDR3 DNA: TGTGCCAGCAGCTATTCTAGCGGGAGCTCCTACAATGAGCAGTTCTTC

V gene: TRBV5-8
CDR3 length: 11
D gene: .
clone size: .
J gene: TRBJ2-3
CDR3 protein: CASSFGATQYF
CDR3 DNA: TGTGCCAGCAGCTTCGGCGCCACGCAGTATTTT

V gene: TRBV19
CDR3 length: 16
D gene: .
clone size: once
J gene: TRBJ2-7
CDR3 protein: CASSIGATRRLGEQYF
CDR3 DNA: TGTGCCAGTAGTATAGGAGCGACCCGGCGGTTGGGTGAGCAGTACTTC

V gene: TRBV7-6
CDR3 length: 13
D gene: .
clone size: .
J gene: TRBJ2-5
CDR3 protein: CASSPVRIETQYF
CDR3 DNA: TGTGCCAGCAGCCCCGTGCGGATAGAGACCCAGTACTTC

V gene: TRBV7-9
CDR3 length: 14
D gene: .
clone size: .
J gene: TRBJ2-7
CDR3 protein: CASSMPAPDGEQYF
CDR3 DNA: TGTGCCAGCAGCATGCCGGCCCCAGACGGCGAGCAGTACTTC

V gene: TRBV6-6
CDR3 length: 13
D gene: .
clone size: .
J gene: TRBJ1-1
CDR3 protein: CAGPCLVNTEAFF
CDR3 DNA: TGTGCCGGGCCGTGCCTTGTGAACACTGAAGCTTTCTTT

V gene: TRBV7-9
CDR3 length: 15
D gene: TRBD2
clone size: .
J gene: TRBJ2-7
CDR3 protein: CASSPLAGGTYEQYF
CDR3 DNA: TGTGCCAGCAGCCCCTTAGCGGGAGGGACCTACGAGCAGTACTTC

V gene: TRBV5-4
CDR3 length: 14
D gene: .
clone size: few
J gene: TRBJ2-7
CDR3 protein: CASSQTNQVYEQYF
CDR3 DNA: TGTGCCAGCAGCCAAACTAACCAGGTCTACGAGCAGTACTTC

V gene: TRBV7-8
CDR3 length: 17
D gene: TRBD2
clone size: few
J gene: TRBJ2-3
CDR3 protein: CASSRRPPSGVSDTQYF
CDR3 DNA: TGTGCCAGCAGCCGCCGTCCCCCTAGCGGGGTTTCAGATACGCAGTATTTT

V gene: TRBV18
CDR3 length: 16
D gene: .
clone size: .
J gene: TRBJ2-2
CDR3 protein: CASSPNLQPNTGELFF
CDR3 DNA: TGTGCCAGCTCACCAAACCTGCAACCGAACACCGGGGAGCTGTTTTTT

V gene: TRBV28
CDR3 length: 13
D gene: .
clone size: .
J gene: TRBJ2-1
CDR3 protein: CASSFFVDNEQFF
CDR3 DNA: TGTGCCAGCAGTTTTTTTGTGGACAATGAGCAGTTCTTC

V gene: TRBV14
CDR3 length: 16
D gene: TRBD2
clone size: .
J gene: TRBJ2-3
CDR3 protein: CASSLGLAGTTDTQYF
CDR3 DNA: TGTGCCAGCAGCCTCGGGCTAGCGGGGACCACAGATACGCAGTATTTT

V gene: TRBV30
CDR3 length: 18
D gene: TRBD2
clone size: .
J gene: TRBJ2-5
CDR3 protein: CAWSGGYGAGVSQETQYF
CDR3 DNA: TGTGCCTGGAGTGGGGGGTACGGAGCGGGAGTCAGTCAAGAGACCCAGTACTTC

V gene: TRBV7-8
CDR3 length: 16
D gene: TRBD2
clone size: .
J gene: TRBJ2-7
CDR3 protein: CASSLGVAGASYEQYF
CDR3 DNA: TGTGCCAGCAGCTTAGGGGTAGCGGGTGCCTCCTACGAGCAGTACTTC

V gene: TRBV7-8
CDR3 length: 17
D gene: TRBD2
clone size: .
J gene: TRBJ2-1
CDR3 protein: CASIKGGAGGLYNEQFF
CDR3 DNA: TGTGCCAGCATCAAGGGGGGAGCGGGAGGGCTCTACAATGAGCAGTTCTTC

V gene: TRBV19
CDR3 length: 14
D gene: TRBD1
clone size: .
J gene: TRBJ1-4
CDR3 protein: CASSKGQRNEKLFF
CDR3 DNA: TGTGCCAGTAGTAAGGGACAGAGGAATGAAAAACTGTTTTTT

V gene: TRBV2
CDR3 length: 14
D gene: .
clone size: .
J gene: TRBJ1-2
CDR3 protein: CASKRDITNYGYTF
CDR3 DNA: TGTGCCAGCAAGCGGGACATAACTAACTATGGCTACACCTTC

V gene: TRBV7-2
CDR3 length: 13
D gene: .
clone size: .
J gene: TRBJ2-1
CDR3 protein: CASSWRQANEQFF
CDR3 DNA: TGTGCCAGCAGCTGGAGACAGGCGAATGAGCAGTTCTTC

V gene: TRBV11-2
CDR3 length: 17
D gene: TRBD1
clone size: .
J gene: TRBJ1-3
CDR3 protein: CASSLPGQGFSGNTIYF
CDR3 DNA: TGTGCCAGCAGCTTACCGGGACAGGGATTTTCTGGAAACACCATATATTTT

V gene: TRBV15
CDR3 length: 16
D gene: TRBD1
clone size: .
J gene: TRBJ2-5
CDR3 protein: CATSRLRDRVGETQYF
CDR3 DNA: TGTGCCACCAGCAGACTCCGGGACAGGGTGGGAGAGACCCAGTACTTC

V gene: TRBV7-2
CDR3 length: 15
D gene: .
clone size: .
J gene: TRBJ2-1
CDR3 protein: CASSLPGLANNEQFF
CDR3 DNA: TGTGCCAGCAGCCTACCGGGGCTAGCGAACAATGAGCAGTTCTTC

V gene: TRBV6-6
CDR3 length: 14
D gene: .
clone size: .
J gene: TRBJ1-1
CDR3 protein: CASSNGGLNTEAFF
CDR3 DNA: TGTGCCAGCAGTAACGGGGGGCTCAACACTGAAGCTTTCTTT

V gene: TRBV10-3
CDR3 length: 14
D gene: TRBD1
clone size: .
J gene: TRBJ1-3
CDR3 protein: CAIRGTGVGNTIYF
CDR3 DNA: TGTGCCATCAGGGGTACAGGGGTAGGAAACACCATATATTTT

V gene: TRBV27
CDR3 length: 18
D gene: TRBD1
clone size: .
J gene: TRBJ2-6
CDR3 protein: CASRKDRGSGSGANVLTF
CDR3 DNA: TGTGCCAGCAGAAAGGACAGGGGCTCTGGCTCGGGGGCCAACGTCCTGACTTTC

V gene: TRBV5-1
CDR3 length: 15
D gene: TRBD1
clone size: .
J gene: TRBJ1-3
CDR3 protein: CASSPGQGIRNTIYF
CDR3 DNA: TGCGCCAGCAGTCCAGGACAGGGAATTCGGAACACCATATATTTT

V gene: TRBV27
CDR3 length: 15
D gene: .
clone size: few
J gene: TRBJ2-1
CDR3 protein: CASSLSGSSYNEQFF
CDR3 DNA: TGTGCCAGCAGTTTATCCGGGAGTAGCTACAATGAGCAGTTCTTC

V gene: TRBV28
CDR3 length: 17
D gene: .
clone size: .
J gene: TRBJ2-6
CDR3 protein: CASSFRGGTTGANVLTF
CDR3 DNA: TGTGCCAGCAGTTTTAGGGGGGGTACCACTGGGGCCAACGTCCTGACTTTC

V gene: TRBV5-1
CDR3 length: 15
D gene: TRBD2
clone size: .
J gene: TRBJ2-7
CDR3 protein: CASRTDAGAAYEQYF
CDR3 DNA: TGCGCCAGCAGGACGGACGCGGGAGCCGCCTACGAGCAGTACTTC

V gene: TRBV21-1
CDR3 length: 14
D gene: .
clone size: few
J gene: TRBJ2-1
CDR3 protein: CASSRPGLVNEQFF
CDR3 DNA: TGTGCCAGCAGCAGACCGGGACTAGTCAATGAGCAGTTCTTC